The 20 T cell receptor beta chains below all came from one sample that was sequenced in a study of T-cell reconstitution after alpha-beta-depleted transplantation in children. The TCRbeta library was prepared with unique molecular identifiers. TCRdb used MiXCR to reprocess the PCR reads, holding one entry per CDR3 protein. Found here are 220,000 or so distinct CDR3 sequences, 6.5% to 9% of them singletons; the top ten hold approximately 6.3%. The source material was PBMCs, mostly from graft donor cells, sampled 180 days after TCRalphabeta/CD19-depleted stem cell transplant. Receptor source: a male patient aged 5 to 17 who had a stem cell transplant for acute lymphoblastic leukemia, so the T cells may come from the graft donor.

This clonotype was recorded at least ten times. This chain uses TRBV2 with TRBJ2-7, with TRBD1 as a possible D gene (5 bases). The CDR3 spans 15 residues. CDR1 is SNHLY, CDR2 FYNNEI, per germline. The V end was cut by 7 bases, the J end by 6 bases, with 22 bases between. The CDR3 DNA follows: TGTGCCAGCACCATTACGGACATTCCCGGGCGCGAGCAGTACTTC. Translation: CASTITDIPGREQYF.

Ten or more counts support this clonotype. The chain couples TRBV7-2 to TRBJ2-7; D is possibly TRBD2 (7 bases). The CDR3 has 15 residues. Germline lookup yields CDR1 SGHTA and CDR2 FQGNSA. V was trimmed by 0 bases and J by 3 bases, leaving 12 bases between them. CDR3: CASSLAGGAYYEQYF. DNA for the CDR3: TGTGCCAGCAGCTTAGCGGGGGGGGCATACTACGAGCAGTACTTC.

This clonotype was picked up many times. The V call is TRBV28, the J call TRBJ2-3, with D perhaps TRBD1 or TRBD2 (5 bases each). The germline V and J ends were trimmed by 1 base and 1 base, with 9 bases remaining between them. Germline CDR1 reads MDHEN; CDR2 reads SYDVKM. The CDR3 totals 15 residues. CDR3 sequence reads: CASSLSGTGTDTQYF. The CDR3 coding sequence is TGTGCCAGCAGTTTATCAGGGACGGGCACAGATACGCAGTATTTT.

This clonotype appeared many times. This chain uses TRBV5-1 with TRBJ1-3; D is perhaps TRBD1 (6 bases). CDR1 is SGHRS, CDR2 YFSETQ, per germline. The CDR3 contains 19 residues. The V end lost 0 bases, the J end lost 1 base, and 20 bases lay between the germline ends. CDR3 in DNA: TGCGCCAGCAGCTTGGGCCACCTAGTCTCAGGGGTGTCTGGAAACACCATATATTTT. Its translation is CASSLGHLVSGVSGNTIYF. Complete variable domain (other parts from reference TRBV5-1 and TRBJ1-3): KAGVTQTPRYLIKTRGQQVTLSCSPISGHRSVSWYQQTPGQGLQFLFEYFSETQRNKGNFPGRFSGRQFSNSRSEMNVSTLELGDSALYLCASSLGHLVSGVSGNTIYFGEGSWLTVV.

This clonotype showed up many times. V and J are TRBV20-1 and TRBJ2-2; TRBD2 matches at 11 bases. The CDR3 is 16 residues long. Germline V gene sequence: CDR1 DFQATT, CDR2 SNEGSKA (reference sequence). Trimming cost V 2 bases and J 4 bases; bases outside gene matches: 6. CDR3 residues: CSARLAGGPPTGELFF. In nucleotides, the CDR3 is TGCAGTGCTAGACTAGCGGGAGGCCCCCCCACCGGGGAGCTGTTTTTT.

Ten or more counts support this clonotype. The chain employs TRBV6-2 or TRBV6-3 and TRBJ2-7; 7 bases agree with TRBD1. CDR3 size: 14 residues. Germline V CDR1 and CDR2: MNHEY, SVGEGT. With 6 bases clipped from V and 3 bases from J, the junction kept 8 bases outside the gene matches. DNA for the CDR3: TGTGCCAGCAGATATCGGACAGGTCTCTACGAGCAGTACTTC. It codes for CASRYRTGLYEQYF.

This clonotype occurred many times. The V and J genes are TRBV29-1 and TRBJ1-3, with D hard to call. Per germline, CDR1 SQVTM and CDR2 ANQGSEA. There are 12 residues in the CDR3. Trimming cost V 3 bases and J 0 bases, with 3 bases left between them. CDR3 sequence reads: CSVETSGNTIYF. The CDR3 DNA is TGCAGCGTTGAGACCTCTGGAAACACCATATATTTT.

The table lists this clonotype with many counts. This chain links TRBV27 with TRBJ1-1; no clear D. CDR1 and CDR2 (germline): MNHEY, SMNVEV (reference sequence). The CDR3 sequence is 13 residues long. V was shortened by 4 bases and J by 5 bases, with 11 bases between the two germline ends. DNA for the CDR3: TGTGCCAGCAGTTCCGGATTTAGGACTGAAGCTTTCTTT. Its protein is CASSSGFRTEAFF.

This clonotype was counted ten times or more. The CDR3 DNA sequence: TGCAGTGTTGTGCCACTTAACACCGGGGAGCTGTTTTTT. It yields the protein CSVVPLNTGELFF. The rearrangement joins TRBV20-1 to TRBJ2-2; no definite D call. Germline CDR1 DFQATT, CDR2 SNEGSKA (reference sequence). Trimming removed 7 bases at V and 2 bases at J, with 11 bases between. The CDR3 totals 13 residues.

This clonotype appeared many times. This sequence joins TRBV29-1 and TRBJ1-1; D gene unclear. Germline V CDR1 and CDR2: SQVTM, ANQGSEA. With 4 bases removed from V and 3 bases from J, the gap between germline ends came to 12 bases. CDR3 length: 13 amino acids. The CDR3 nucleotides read TGCAGCGTTGCGATTTATGTAGACACTGAAGCTTTCTTT. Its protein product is CSVAIYVDTEAFF.

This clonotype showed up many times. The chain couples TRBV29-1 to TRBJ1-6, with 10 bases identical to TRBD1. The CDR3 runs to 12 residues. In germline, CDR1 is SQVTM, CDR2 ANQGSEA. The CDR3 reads CSSGTGDSPLHF. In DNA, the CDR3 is TGCTCCTCCGGGACAGGGGATTCACCCCTCCACTTT.

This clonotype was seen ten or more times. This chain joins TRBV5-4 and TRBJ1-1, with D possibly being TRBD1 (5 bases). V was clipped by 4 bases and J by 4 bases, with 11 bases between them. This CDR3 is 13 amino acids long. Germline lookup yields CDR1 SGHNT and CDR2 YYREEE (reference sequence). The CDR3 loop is CASSRDRITEAFF. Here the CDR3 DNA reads TGTGCCAGCAGCAGGGACCGGATCACTGAAGCTTTCTTT.

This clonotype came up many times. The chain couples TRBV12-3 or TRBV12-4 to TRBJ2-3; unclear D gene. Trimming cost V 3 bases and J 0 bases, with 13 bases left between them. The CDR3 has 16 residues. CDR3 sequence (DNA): TGTGCCAGCAGTTTCGGGCTACCTTCGAGCACAGATACGCAGTATTTT. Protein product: CASSFGLPSSTDTQYF.

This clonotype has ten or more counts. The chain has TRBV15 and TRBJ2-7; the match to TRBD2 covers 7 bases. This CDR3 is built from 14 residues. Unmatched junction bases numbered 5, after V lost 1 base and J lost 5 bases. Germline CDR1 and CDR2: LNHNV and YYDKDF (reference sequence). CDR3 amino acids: CATSRAAGSHEQYF. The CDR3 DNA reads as TGTGCCACCAGCAGAGCAGCGGGAAGCCACGAGCAGTACTTC.

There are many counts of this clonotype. The CDR3 DNA reads as TGTGCCAGCCGGGACAGAGACACAGATACGCAGTATTTT. Translating it yields CASRDRDTDTQYF. V and J are TRBV21-1 and TRBJ2-3; TRBD1, the D gene given by the table, was not confirmed from the DNA. TRBV21-1 is a pseudogene. The CDR3 sequence is 13 residues long.

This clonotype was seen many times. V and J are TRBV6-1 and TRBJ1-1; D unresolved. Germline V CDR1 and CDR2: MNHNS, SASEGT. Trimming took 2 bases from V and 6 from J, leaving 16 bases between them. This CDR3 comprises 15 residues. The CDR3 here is CASSEPWQNNPEAFF. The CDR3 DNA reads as TGTGCCAGCAGTGAACCGTGGCAGAATAACCCTGAAGCTTTCTTT.

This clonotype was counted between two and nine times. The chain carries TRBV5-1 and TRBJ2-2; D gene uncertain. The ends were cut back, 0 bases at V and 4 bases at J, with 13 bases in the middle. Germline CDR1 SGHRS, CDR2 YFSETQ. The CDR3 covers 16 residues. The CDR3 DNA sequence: TGCGCCAGCAGCTTGGGGGGTAGAGCGTCCACCGGGGAGCTGTTTTTT. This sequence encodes CASSLGGRASTGELFF.

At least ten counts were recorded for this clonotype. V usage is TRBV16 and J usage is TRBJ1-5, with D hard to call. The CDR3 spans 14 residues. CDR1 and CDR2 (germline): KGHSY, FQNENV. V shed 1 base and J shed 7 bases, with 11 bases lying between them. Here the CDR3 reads CASSQFQRPQPQHF. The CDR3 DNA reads TGTGCCAGCAGCCAATTCCAAAGGCCCCAGCCCCAGCATTTT.

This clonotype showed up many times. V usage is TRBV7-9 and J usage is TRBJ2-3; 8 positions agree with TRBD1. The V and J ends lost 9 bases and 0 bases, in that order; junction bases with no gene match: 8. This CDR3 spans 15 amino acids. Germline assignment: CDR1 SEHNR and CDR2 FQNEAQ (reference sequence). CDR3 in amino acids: CASTHRDRSTDTQYF. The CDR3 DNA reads TGTGCCAGTACCCACCGGGACAGGAGCACAGATACGCAGTATTTT.

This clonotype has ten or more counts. CDR3 coding DNA: TGTGCCACCAGCCCCAGCCGGGACAGGGACGAGACCCAGTACTTC. It translates to CATSPSRDRDETQYF. V and J are TRBV15 and TRBJ2-5, with TRBD1 identical over 9 bases. CDR1 LNHNV and CDR2 YYDKDF come from the germline V gene (reference sequence). V was clipped by 5 bases and J by 5 bases; unmatched bases: 9. There are 15 residues in the CDR3.